Each of the 5 T cell receptor beta chains below was sequenced from the same sample in a study of T cell responses to AZD1222 COVID-19 vaccine. Measured with immunoSEQ multiplex PCR; TCRdb has only the in-frame clones, and not every one. The repertoire holds over 100,000 clones, with approximately 91% as singletons. This specimen was peripheral blood, taken 28 days after the second AZD1222 dose. These receptors were obtained from an adult who received the AZD1222 COVID-19 vaccine.

This rearrangement joins TRBV7-8 to TRBJ1-2; D uncertain. Germline CDR1 SGHVS, CDR2 FQNEAQ. CDR3 size: 14 residues. With 5 bases removed from V and 2 bases from J, the gap between germline ends came to 12 bases. Here the CDR3 reads CASSQKVNNYGYTF. The CDR3 coding sequence is TGTGCCAGCAGCCAAAAAGTGAACAACTATGGCTACACCTTC.

As for this clone: Other DNA sequences within the sample encode an identical CDR3. V gene TRBV9 combines with J gene TRBJ1-6; D remains ambiguous. This CDR3 spans 16 amino acids. Germline V gene lookup returns CDR1 SGDLS and CDR2 YYNGEE. Trimming shortened V by 0 bases and J by 0 bases, and 7 bases separated the two germline ends. This chain's CDR3 is CASSVGGSSYNSPLHF. DNA for the CDR3: TGTGCCAGCAGCGTAGGGGGTAGCTCCTATAATTCACCCCTCCACTTT. The full variable domain, with the rest looked up from reference TRBV9 and TRBJ1-6, is DSGVTQTPKHLITATGQRVTLRCSPRSGDLSVYWYQQSLDQGLQFLIQYYNGEERAKGNILERFSAQQFPDLHSELNLSSLELGDSALYFCASSVGGSSYNSPLHFGNGTRLTVT.

The chain carries TRBV27 and TRBJ2-1; 9 bases align to TRBD2. The CDR3 is 15 residues long. Losses at the gene ends were 5 bases for V and 2 bases for J; bases not matched to a gene: 4. Germline V gene data show CDR1 as MNHEY and CDR2 as SMNVEV (reference sequence). The CDR3 coding sequence is TGTGCCAGCAGTGTAGCGGGAGTCGCCTACAATGAGCAGTTCTTC. Encoded protein: CASSVAGVAYNEQFF.

This rearrangement joins TRBV24-1 to TRBJ2-2; 9 bases are a match to TRBD1. The CDR3 contains 21 residues. The V gene's germline CDR1 is KGHDR and CDR2 SFDVKD. Trimming cost V 0 bases and J 5 bases; bases outside gene matches: 18. CDR3 in amino acids: CATSDLAPLDRGPWYTGELFF. The CDR3 DNA is TGTGCCACCAGTGATTTGGCCCCGCTGGACAGGGGCCCGTGGTATACCGGGGAGCTGTTTTTT.

The chain has TRBV6-2 or TRBV6-3 and TRBJ2-2; 13 positions match TRBD2. CDR1 is MNHEY, CDR2 SVGEGT, per germline. The ends lost 4 bases at V and 5 bases at J; junction bases unmatched: 10. The CDR3 is 18 residues long. This chain's CDR3 is CASSFTSGRAIGTGELFF. CDR3 in DNA: TGTGCCAGCAGTTTTACTAGCGGGAGGGCCATTGGTACCGGGGAGCTGTTTTTT.